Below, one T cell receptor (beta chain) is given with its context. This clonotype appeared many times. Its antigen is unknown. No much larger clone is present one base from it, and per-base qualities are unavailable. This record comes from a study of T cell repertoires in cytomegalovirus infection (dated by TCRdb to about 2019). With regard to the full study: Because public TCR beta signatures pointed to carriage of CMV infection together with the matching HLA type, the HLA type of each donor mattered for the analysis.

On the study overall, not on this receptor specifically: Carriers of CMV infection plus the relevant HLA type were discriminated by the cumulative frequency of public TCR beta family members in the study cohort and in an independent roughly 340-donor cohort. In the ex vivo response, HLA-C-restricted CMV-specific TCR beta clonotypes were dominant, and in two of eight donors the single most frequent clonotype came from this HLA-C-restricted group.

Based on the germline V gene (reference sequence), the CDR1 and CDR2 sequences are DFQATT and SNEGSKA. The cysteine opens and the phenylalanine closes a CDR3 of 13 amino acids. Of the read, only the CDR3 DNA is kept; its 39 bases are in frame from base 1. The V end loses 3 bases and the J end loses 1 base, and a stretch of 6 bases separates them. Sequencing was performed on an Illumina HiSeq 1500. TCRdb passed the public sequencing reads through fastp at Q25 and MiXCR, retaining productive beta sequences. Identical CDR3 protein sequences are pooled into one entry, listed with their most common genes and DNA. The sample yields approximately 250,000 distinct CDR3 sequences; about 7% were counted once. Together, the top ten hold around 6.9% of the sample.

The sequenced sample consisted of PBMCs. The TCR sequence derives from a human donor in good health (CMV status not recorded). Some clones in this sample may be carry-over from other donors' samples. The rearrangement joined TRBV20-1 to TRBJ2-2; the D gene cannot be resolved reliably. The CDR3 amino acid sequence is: CSASGRNTGELFF. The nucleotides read TGCAGTGCTAGCGGACGGAACACCGGGGAGCTGTTTTTT.